One and the same sample provided the 28 T cell receptor beta chains below, sequenced in a study of memory CD4+ T cells and cytomegalovirus serostatus (dated by TCRdb to about 2019). Library creation used the immunoSEQ multiplex PCR assay. The immuneACCESS repertoire file appears here via TCRdb, limited to in-frame rearrangements. These files lack a portion of the clones; in checked studies, under half of the deficit traces to unresolved V genes, and the cause of the others is not known. The sample table records about 61,000 clones; roughly 75% of these occur just once. Jointly, the top ten make up 0.53% of the sample. Single viable CD3+CD4+CD8-CD45RO+ cells were sorted as memory CD4+ T cells on a FACSAria II. The specimen was memory CD4+ T cells from blood. Receptors originate from an adult in good health and CMV-seronegative. Some clones in this sample may be carry-over from other donors' samples.

In its sample, this clone was seen once. This chain joins TRBV13 and TRBJ2-3; TRBD2 aligns across 10 bases. CDR3 length equals 15 residues. The germline V gene encodes CDR1 PRHDT and CDR2 FYEKMQ (reference sequence). Losses at the gene ends were 6 bases for V and 3 bases for J; bases not matched to a gene: 6. The CDR3 nucleotides are TGTGCCAGCAGTGTAGCGGGGGGACAAACAGATACGCAGTATTTT. This translates into CASSVAGGQTDTQYF.

CDR3 loop: CSVQGGVGQRDEKLFF. For the CDR3, the DNA is TGCAGCGTTCAAGGCGGTGTGGGGCAGCGTGATGAAAAACTGTTTTTT. This chain uses TRBV29-1 with TRBJ1-4, with D possibly being TRBD1 (5 bases). This CDR3 contains 16 residues. Germline CDR1 is SQVTM and CDR2 is ANQGSEA. The V and J ends lost 5 bases and 6 bases respectively, with 22 bases between them.

The V call is TRBV15, the J call TRBJ2-6, with D uncertain. Trimming stripped 0 bases from V and 0 bases from J, with 9 bases between. Germline CDR1 reads LNHNV; CDR2 reads YYDKDF (reference sequence). This CDR3 region has 17 residues. The DNA of the CDR3 is TGTGCCACCAGCAGAGATACTCCGTTCTCTGGGGCCAACGTCCTGACTTTC. Residues: CATSRDTPFSGANVLTF.

V and J are TRBV21-1 and TRBJ2-7; whether TRBD1, the table's D call, matches the DNA was not checked. TRBV21-1 is marked as a pseudogene. The CDR3 covers 14 residues. The CDR3 sequence: CASTQTGSPYEQYF. In nucleotides, the CDR3 is TGTGCCAGCACCCAAACAGGGAGTCCCTACGAGCAGTACTTC.

The chain carries TRBV11-2 and TRBJ1-5, with a tentative D call TRBD1 (5 bases). CDR1 SGHAT and CDR2 FQNNGV come from the germline V gene. Between the trimmed V and J ends, which lost 0 bases and 9 bases, there was a span of 9 bases. CDR3 length equals 13 residues. The CDR3, as DNA: TGTGCCAGCAGCTTAGACCGGGGCAGGCCCCAGCATTTT. Amino acids: CASSLDRGRPQHF.

This chain connects TRBV19 to TRBJ1-5, with a tentative D call TRBD1 (5 bases). Trimming pared 3 bases from V and 0 bases from J, leaving 18 bases between. CDR3 length: 18 residues. CDR1 LNHDA and CDR2 SQIVND come from the germline V gene (reference sequence). DNA for the CDR3: TGTGCCAGTAGTATGGGACGGGCCGGAGGGTATAGCAATCAGCCCCAGCATTTT. It encodes CASSMGRAGGYSNQPQHF.

This clone showed up just once. The chain uses TRBV4-1 and TRBJ1-1, with D uncertain. The CDR3 loop spans 14 amino acids. The germline V gene has CDR1 MGHRA and CDR2 YSYEKL. Trimming took 0 bases from V and 1 from J, leaving 6 bases between them. CDR3 amino acids: CASSQDRWNTEAFF. CDR3 nucleotide sequence: TGCGCCAGCAGCCAAGATCGTTGGAACACTGAAGCTTTCTTT.

The chain combines TRBV10-3 with TRBJ2-1, with D unclear. Trimming removed 6 bases from V and 6 bases from J, with 6 bases in between. CDR1 ENHRY and CDR2 SYGVKD come from the germline V gene. This CDR3 is 11 amino acids long. CDR3 loop: CAISPGNEQFF. DNA for the CDR3: TGTGCCATCAGCCCCGGCAATGAGCAGTTCTTC.

The V and J genes are TRBV5-4 and TRBJ2-4; D might be TRBD2 (6 bases). Germline V gene lookup returns CDR1 SGHNT and CDR2 YYREEE (reference sequence). The V gene lost 2 bases and the J gene lost 14 bases, with 14 bases spanning the gap. There are 12 residues in the CDR3. The CDR3 reads CASSFMRDREYF. DNA for the CDR3: TGTGCCAGCAGCTTTATGCGGGATCGGGAGTACTTC.

The gene calls are TRBV7-2 and TRBJ2-5; D is perhaps TRBD1 (6 bases). V lost 5 bases, J lost 6 bases, and 13 bases lay in between. CDR1 SGHTA and CDR2 FQGNSA come from the germline V gene. The CDR3 loop spans 13 amino acids. CDR3 DNA sequence: TGTGCCAGCAGCACTACAGGGCGGAAGACCCAGTACTTC. It is translated as CASSTTGRKTQYF.

The chain combines TRBV7-3 with TRBJ1-3; no clear D. Between the trimmed V and J ends, which lost 5 bases and 4 bases, there was a span of 9 bases. The CDR3 has 13 residues. Germline lookup yields CDR1 SGHTA and CDR2 FQGTGA. The CDR3 reads CASSPDGGNTIYF. Here the CDR3 DNA reads TGTGCCAGCAGCCCGGACGGAGGAAACACCATATATTTT.

This rearrangement joins TRBV6-1 to TRBJ1-2, with TRBD1 matching 9 bases. With V trimmed by 8 bases and J by 8 bases, 15 bases remained unmatched. The CDR3 sequence is 15 residues long. The germline gives CDR1 MNHNS, CDR2 SASEGT. The CDR3 sequence: CASAEQGANSGGYTF. Written as DNA, the CDR3 is TGTGCCAGCGCTGAACAGGGGGCGAACTCTGGCGGCTACACCTTC.

This clone occurred a few times. CDR3 sequence: CASSLGQSNQPQHF. The CDR3 nucleotides are TGTGCCAGCAGCTTAGGACAGTCCAATCAGCCCCAGCATTTT. The chain uses TRBV7-2 and TRBJ1-5, with D maybe TRBD1 (5 bases). The CDR3 runs to 14 residues. Per germline, CDR1 SGHTA and CDR2 FQGNSA. V dropped 1 base and J dropped 3 bases, with 7 bases sitting between them.

V and J are TRBV6-6 and TRBJ1-1, with unresolved D. The V end lost 6 bases, the J end lost 0 bases, and 8 bases lay between the germline ends. This CDR3 region has 13 residues. Per the germline V gene, CDR1 is MNHNY and CDR2 is SVGAGI (reference sequence). The CDR3 sequence: CASSPSLNTEAFF. The CDR3 DNA reads as TGTGCCAGCAGCCCTTCGCTGAACACTGAAGCTTTCTTT.

The rearrangement uses TRBV2 and TRBJ1-2, with TRBD1 matching over 9 bases. Per the germline V gene, CDR1 is SNHLY and CDR2 is FYNNEI. V gave up 5 bases and J gave up 6 bases; unmatched junction bases: 10. CDR3 length equals 15 residues. The CDR3 reads CASSRDRVLGDGYTF. In nucleotides, the CDR3 is TGTGCCAGCAGTAGGGACAGGGTTTTGGGCGATGGCTACACCTTC.

V gene TRBV27 combines with J gene TRBJ2-7; D is perhaps TRBD1 (5 bases). The CDR3 is 15 residues long. The germline V and J ends were trimmed by 4 bases and 6 bases, with 19 bases remaining between them. CDR1 MNHEY and CDR2 SMNVEV come from the germline V gene (reference sequence). The CDR3 here is CASSYSRVIKGEQYF. Written as DNA, the CDR3 is TGTGCCAGCAGTTACTCCAGGGTTATTAAGGGCGAGCAGTACTTC.

This chain connects TRBV28 to TRBJ1-4, with D unclear. V lost 5 bases, J lost 0 bases, and 10 bases lay in between. The CDR3 totals 15 residues. Per the germline V gene, CDR1 is MDHEN and CDR2 is SYDVKM. Here the CDR3 reads CASSPYAATNEKLFF. Written as DNA, the CDR3 is TGTGCCAGCAGTCCCTACGCTGCAACTAATGAAAAACTGTTTTTT.

The chain couples TRBV5-1 to TRBJ1-1, with D hard to call. From germline, CDR1 is SGHRS and CDR2 YFSETQ. The CDR3 extends over 14 amino acids. Trimming pared 0 bases from V and 3 bases from J, leaving 9 bases between. The CDR3 bases are TGCGCCAGCAGCTTGGAGCCAAGGGACACTGAAGCTTTCTTT. It encodes CASSLEPRDTEAFF. Complete variable domain (other parts from reference TRBV5-1 and TRBJ1-1): KAGVTQTPRYLIKTRGQQVTLSCSPISGHRSVSWYQQTPGQGLQFLFEYFSETQRNKGNFPGRFSGRQFSNSRSEMNVSTLELGDSALYLCASSLEPRDTEAFFGQGTRLTVV.

The chain is built from TRBV6-5 and TRBJ1-2; 9 bases line up with TRBD1. This CDR3 has 15 amino acids. The germline CDR1 and CDR2 sequences are MNHEY and SVGAGI. V was clipped by 4 bases and J by 3 bases; unmatched bases: 6. This CDR3 reads CASSSPRDRDYGYTF. The CDR3 bases are TGTGCCAGCAGTTCCCCCCGGGACAGGGACTATGGCTACACCTTC.

The chain links TRBV6-5 to TRBJ1-1, with a tentative D call TRBD1 (6 bases). The ends were cut back, 4 bases at V and 0 bases at J, with 15 bases in the middle. Germline V CDR1 and CDR2: MNHEY, SVGAGI. This CDR3 spans 16 amino acids. CDR3 in DNA: TGTGCCAGCAGTTCCTATAGGCAGGGGTTGAACACTGAAGCTTTCTTT. Translation: CASSSYRQGLNTEAFF.

V is TRBV19 and J is TRBJ1-2; no firm D call. Germline V gene sequence: CDR1 LNHDA, CDR2 SQIVND (reference sequence). V lost 7 bases and J lost 2, with 17 bases in between. The CDR3 loop spans 15 amino acids. CDR3 residues: CASIRSLGWNYGYTF. The CDR3 region has the DNA TGTGCCAGTATTAGATCCCTGGGATGGAACTATGGCTACACCTTC.

The J gene is TRBJ2-3, the V gene TRBV7-3; D possibly corresponds to TRBD2 (6 bases). CDR3 size: 14 residues. Trimming cost V 5 bases and J 2 bases, with 11 bases left between them. From germline, CDR1 is SGHTA and CDR2 FQGTGA. DNA for the CDR3: TGTGCCAGCAGCCGGGGACTGACCACAGATACGCAGTATTTT. Protein product: CASSRGLTTDTQYF.

This clone was recorded only once. The V and J genes are TRBV28 and TRBJ1-6; D ambiguous. Trimming left V 4 bases short and J 8 bases short, with 6 bases between. Germline loops: CDR1 MDHEN, CDR2 SYDVKM. CDR3 length: 12 residues. This CDR3 reads CASSWGDSPLHF. CDR3 bases: TGTGCCAGCAGTTGGGGAGATTCACCCCTCCACTTT. The variable domain in full, completed from reference TRBV28 and TRBJ1-6, reads DVKVTQSSRYLVKRTGEKVFLECVQDMDHENMFWYRQDPGLGLRLIYFSYDVKMKEKGDIPEGYSVSREKKERFSLILESASTNQTSMYLCASSWGDSPLHFGNGTRLTVT.

The chain recombines TRBV18 with TRBJ1-3, with 7 bases identical to TRBD1. Trimming took 1 base from V and 1 from J; bases not matched to a gene: 10. The CDR3 has 18 residues. Per the germline V gene, CDR1 is KGHSH and CDR2 is LQKENI. DNA of the CDR3: TGTGCCAGCTCACCACGACCGGGGGGACAGCCTTCTGGAAACACCATATATTTT. It specifies CASSPRPGGQPSGNTIYF.

The chain is built from TRBV28 and TRBJ2-2; 9 bases line up with TRBD1. The CDR3 contains 17 residues. Looked up from germline, CDR1 is MDHEN and CDR2 is SYDVKM. V dropped 6 bases and J dropped 7; count of bases not matched to a gene: 15. The CDR3 nucleotides read TGTGCCAGCAGCTCTGGGACAGGGAGGTCTCAGGACGGGGAGCTGTTTTTT. The encoded protein is CASSSGTGRSQDGELFF.

V and J are TRBV28 and TRBJ2-6; D might be TRBD2 (6 bases). Per germline, CDR1 MDHEN and CDR2 SYDVKM. The CDR3 loop spans 16 amino acids. V was clipped by 6 bases and J by 0 bases, with 12 bases between them. CDR3 sequence reads: CASSGGVVSGANVLTF. The DNA for the CDR3 is TGTGCCAGCAGCGGAGGGGTTGTCTCTGGGGCCAACGTCCTGACTTTC. The full variable domain, its missing parts supplied by reference TRBV28 and TRBJ2-6, is DVKVTQSSRYLVKRTGEKVFLECVQDMDHENMFWYRQDPGLGLRLIYFSYDVKMKEKGDIPEGYSVSREKKERFSLILESASTNQTSMYLCASSGGVVSGANVLTFGAGSRLTVL.

V and J are TRBV27 and TRBJ1-4, with D hard to call. Germline V gives CDR1 MNHEY, CDR2 SMNVEV (reference sequence). The ends were cut back, 2 bases at V and 0 bases at J, with 7 bases in the middle. The CDR3 loop spans 15 amino acids. CDR3 sequence reads: CASSLMASTNEKLFF. The CDR3, as DNA: TGTGCCAGCAGTTTAATGGCCTCAACTAATGAAAAACTGTTTTTT.

As for this clone: Different DNA sequences within this sample yield the same CDR3. This chain links TRBV7-9 with TRBJ1-1, with unresolved D. Germline V gene data show CDR1 as SEHNR and CDR2 as FQNEAQ (reference sequence). V dropped 1 base and J dropped 4 bases, with 7 bases sitting between them. The CDR3 is 13 amino acids. CDR3 coding DNA: TGTGCCAGCAGCTTAGTCAGTGGCACTGAAGCTTTCTTT. Its protein product is CASSLVSGTEAFF.